This TCR beta chain was found in a study of blood T cell repertoires in COVID-19. Only in-frame clones appear in the TCRdb table, and some are missing; sequencing was by immunoSEQ multiplex PCR. This table has about 360,000 clones, about 86% appearing once. Trimming took 7 bases from V and 1 from J, leaving 10 bases between them. The CDR3 has 13 residues. Sequenced sample: peripheral blood. The sequence was collected from a woman between 55 and 75 years old with COVID-19, enrolled during active disease. V and J are TRBV12-3 or TRBV12-4 and TRBJ2-5; D may be TRBD1 (5 bases). The CDR3 loop is CASISTAQETQYF. In DNA, the CDR3 is TGTGCCAGCATCTCGACAGCCCAAGAGACCCAGTACTTC.